Shown below are 18 T cell receptor beta chains from a single sample sequenced in a study of blood T cell repertoires in COVID-19 (dated by TCRdb to 2020 to 2022). The receptor library was made with the immunoSEQ multiplex PCR assay. The table was pulled from immuneACCESS by TCRdb, which kept in-frame rearrangements only. Such tables lose some clones; where checked, under half of the loss comes from unresolved V genes, and the rest has no known cause. Within this sample are 450,000 to 500,000 clones, with approximately 86% of them counted one time only. The top ten constitute roughly 8.5% of the sample. Sequences were obtained from PBMCs or T cells enriched from blood (not recorded which). All receptors come from a woman aged 55 to 70 who had recovered from COVID-19.

With respect to this clone: This same CDR3 is encoded by further DNA sequences in the sample. This chain joins TRBV7-9 and TRBJ1-1, with D maybe TRBD1 (5 bases). The V gene's germline CDR1 is SEHNR and CDR2 FQNEAQ (reference sequence). V lost 1 base and J lost 3, with 6 bases in between. CDR3 length: 13 residues. Here the CDR3 DNA reads TGTGCCAGCAGCTTAGAAGGGGACACTGAAGCTTTCTTT. Its protein is CASSLEGDTEAFF. The full variable domain, its missing parts supplied by reference TRBV7-9 and TRBJ1-1, is DTGVSQNPRHKITKRGQNVTFRCDPISEHNRLYWYRQTLGQGPEFLTYFQNEAQLEKSRLLSDRFSAERPKGSFSTLEIQRTEQGDSAMYLCASSLEGDTEAFFGQGTRLTVV.

V gene TRBV11-2 combines with J gene TRBJ1-4; D remains ambiguous. The CDR3 has 14 residues. The germline gives CDR1 SGHAT, CDR2 FQNNGV. The V and J ends lost 1 base and 8 bases respectively, with 11 bases between them. The CDR3 spells CASSLAGSLEKLFF. CDR3 nucleotide sequence: TGTGCCAGCAGCTTAGCCGGGTCCTTAGAAAAACTGTTTTTT.

The chain employs TRBV2 and TRBJ1-3, with D uncertain. Germline CDR1 is SNHLY and CDR2 is FYNNEI. Deletions cut 3 bases from V and 2 bases from J, with 14 bases between. The CDR3 covers 16 residues. The chain's CDR3 is CASSDSRLSAGNTIYF. CDR3 bases: TGTGCCAGCAGTGATTCTAGGCTTTCAGCTGGAAACACCATATATTTT.

The gene calls are TRBV11-2 and TRBJ2-3, with 7 positions matching TRBD1. J gave up 10 bases and V 6 bases, and 10 bases lay outside the gene matches. The germline gives CDR1 SGHAT, CDR2 FQNNGV. CDR3 size: 13 residues. The CDR3 coding sequence is TGTGCCAGCAGACCTCACTCAGGGGGAGCGCAGTATTTT. Amino acid sequence: CASRPHSGGAQYF.

The chain combines TRBV5-1 with TRBJ1-5; D might be TRBD1 (6 bases). V dropped 4 bases and J dropped 3 bases, with 14 bases sitting between them. The CDR3 is 15 amino acids. Per the germline V gene, CDR1 is SGHRS and CDR2 is YFSETQ. The CDR3 sequence is CASSPDSSNNQPQHF. CDR3 DNA sequence: TGCGCCAGCAGCCCGGACAGTTCAAACAATCAGCCCCAGCATTTT.

V is TRBV2 and J is TRBJ1-5; weak D call: TRBD1 (5 bases). CDR1 and CDR2 (germline): SNHLY, FYNNEI. Between the trimmed V and J ends, which lost 6 bases and 5 bases, there was a span of 8 bases. The CDR3 extends over 12 amino acids. The CDR3 loop reads CASRGRDQPQHF. CDR3 coding DNA: TGTGCCAGCAGGGGCAGGGATCAGCCCCAGCATTTT.

This clone was observed a few times. The chain combines TRBV5-5 with TRBJ1-5, with TRBD1 matching 7 bases. Germline V CDR1 and CDR2: SGHKS, YYEKEE (reference sequence). V was clipped by 3 bases and J by 5 bases; unmatched bases: 8. The CDR3 has 15 amino acids. The CDR3 region is CASSWGRQGDQPQHF. In DNA, the CDR3 is TGTGCCAGCAGCTGGGGTCGACAGGGCGATCAGCCCCAGCATTTT.

This chain uses TRBV12-5 with TRBJ2-7; D perhaps matches TRBD2 (6 bases). The CDR3 covers 15 residues. The V gene's germline CDR1 is LGHNT and CDR2 FRNRAP. V shed 7 bases and J shed 5 bases, with 21 bases lying between them. This CDR3 reads CASAPDGGGTNEQYF. CDR3 nucleotides: TGTGCTAGTGCCCCGGATGGGGGAGGAACAAACGAGCAGTACTTC.

On this clone: The sample holds other DNA sequences that translate to the same CDR3. This sequence joins TRBV27 and TRBJ1-6; 7 bases agree with TRBD1. The V gene end was trimmed by 0 bases and the J gene end by 4 bases; junction bases not matched to a gene: 0. The CDR3 has 15 residues. Germline V gives CDR1 MNHEY, CDR2 SMNVEV (reference sequence). DNA of the CDR3: TGTGCCAGCAGTTTATCGGGACAGTATAATTCACCCCTCCACTTT. It translates to CASSLSGQYNSPLHF.

V usage is TRBV9 and J usage is TRBJ1-1; TRBD1 is a possible D gene (5 bases). This CDR3 is 15 amino acids long. The germline V gene encodes CDR1 SGDLS and CDR2 YYNGEE. The ends were cut back, 2 bases at V and 1 base at J, with 12 bases in the middle. The chain's CDR3 is CASSVTGTKNTEAFF. The CDR3 DNA is TGTGCCAGCAGCGTGACCGGGACTAAGAACACTGAAGCTTTCTTT.

The chain carries TRBV9 and TRBJ1-6, with D hard to call. The V and J ends lost 4 bases and 0 bases respectively, with 14 bases between them. Germline CDR1 and CDR2: SGDLS and YYNGEE. The length of the CDR3 is 17 residues. CDR3 region: CASSPGLGPSYNSPLHF. The CDR3 nucleotides read TGTGCCAGCAGCCCCGGATTGGGCCCCTCCTATAATTCACCCCTCCACTTT. Full variable domain (remainder filled in from reference TRBV9 and TRBJ1-6): DSGVTQTPKHLITATGQRVTLRCSPRSGDLSVYWYQQSLDQGLQFLIQYYNGEERAKGNILERFSAQQFPDLHSELNLSSLELGDSALYFCASSPGLGPSYNSPLHFGNGTRLTVT.

This rearrangement joins TRBV15 to TRBJ1-3; D gene uncertain. The CDR3 loop spans 14 amino acids. Germline V lookup: CDR1 LNHNV, CDR2 YYDKDF (reference sequence). V lost 1 base and J lost 8, with 12 bases in between. CDR3 bases: TGTGCCACCAGCAGAGCACCTGCACAAGACACCATATATTTT. This codes for CATSRAPAQDTIYF. Based on the CDR3 plus reference TRBV15 and TRBJ1-3, the full variable domain is DAMVIQNPRYQVTQFGKPVTLSCSQTLNHNVMYWYQQKSSQAPKLLFHYYDKDFNNEADTPDNFQSRRPNTSFCFLDIRSPGLGDTAMYLCATSRAPAQDTIYFGEGSWLTVV.

Concerning this clone itself: Within the sample, other DNA sequences also encode this same CDR3. The gene calls are TRBV18 and TRBJ2-1; D is unresolved. This CDR3 spans 13 amino acids. V shed 3 bases and J shed 4 bases, with 7 bases lying between them. From germline, CDR1 is KGHSH and CDR2 LQKENI. The CDR3 region is CASSPSSYNEQFF. The CDR3, as DNA: TGTGCCAGCTCACCCTCTTCGTACAATGAGCAGTTCTTC.

This clone was counted once. The chain couples TRBV10-3 to TRBJ2-5; 7 positions agree with TRBD1. Germline loops: CDR1 ENHRY, CDR2 SYGVKD. The CDR3 is 14 amino acids. The V and J ends lost 6 bases and 2 bases, in that order; junction bases with no gene match: 6. The CDR3 nucleotides read TGTGCCATCAGGGGACAGACAAATCAAGAGACCCAGTACTTC. Its protein product is CAIRGQTNQETQYF.

The chain couples TRBV11-2 to TRBJ2-1; TRBD1 matches at 7 bases. There are 12 residues in the CDR3. V shed 3 bases and J 9 bases; nucleotides not matched to a gene: 2. Germline V CDR1 and CDR2: SGHAT, FQNNGV. CDR3 nucleotides: TGTGCCAGCAGCTTGACAGGGATTGAGCAGTTCTTC. Translation gives CASSLTGIEQFF. Looking up the rest from reference TRBV11-2 and TRBJ2-1 gives the full variable domain: EAGVAQSPRYKIIEKRQSVAFWCNPISGHATLYWYQQILGQGPKLLIQFQNNGVVDDSQLPKDRFSAERLKGVDSTLKIQPAKLEDSAVYLCASSLTGIEQFFGPGTRLTVL.

CDR3 residues: CASSAKTGPAYEQYF. CDR3 nucleotides: TGTGCCAGCAGCGCAAAGACAGGTCCTGCCTACGAGCAGTACTTC. The chain employs TRBV9 and TRBJ2-7; D perhaps matches TRBD1 (6 bases). In germline, CDR1 is SGDLS, CDR2 YYNGEE. The CDR3 totals 15 residues. Trimming removed 3 bases from V and 2 bases from J, with 15 bases in between.

The chain uses TRBV15 and TRBJ2-5, with 13 bases matching TRBD2. The V and J ends lost 0 bases and 4 bases, in that order; junction bases with no gene match: 23. Germline CDR1 and CDR2: LNHNV and YYDKDF (reference sequence). The CDR3 runs 23 residues. CDR3: CATSRDLPGPGLAGRGGGETQYF. CDR3 sequence (DNA): TGTGCCACCAGCAGAGATTTGCCCGGACCGGGACTAGCGGGGAGGGGAGGTGGAGAGACCCAGTACTTC.

The chain joins TRBV6-4 to TRBJ2-5; 7 nucleotides agree with TRBD1. Germline V gives CDR1 MRHNA, CDR2 SNTAGT. CDR3 length: 15 amino acids. V dropped 10 bases and J dropped 5; count of bases not matched to a gene: 16. The CDR3 region has the DNA TGTGCCATATTGAGACAGGGCATAGAGTCGGAGACCCAGTACTTC. The encoded protein is CAILRQGIESETQYF.